This paragraph reports one TCR beta chain. Its antigen remains unknown. A single record per CDR3 protein comes from TCRdb applying MiXCR to the 5' RACE reads. The sample includes hundreds of thousands of distinct CDR3 sequences, roughly 26% of them seen just once. The sample belongs to a study of CD8 T cells in ankylosing spondylitis. General observations from the study: From matched ankylosing spondylitis synovial fluid, disease-linked clones were reportedly recovered at significantly enriched levels. Blood of patients with ankylosing spondylitis appeared to be characterized by a TCR beta motif of several highly homologous variants.

This CDR3 contains 13 residues. Trimming cost V 4 bases and J 6 bases, with 12 bases left between them. Germline CDR1 reads SGHTA; CDR2 reads FQGNSA. The chain has TRBV7-2 and TRBJ1-2; possibly TRBD1 for D (5 bases). This clonotype originated in a male donor with ankylosing spondylitis. Specimen: blood, either unsorted or a sorted T cell fraction (not recorded which). The CDR3 spells CASSSPGGNGYTF. CDR3 DNA sequence: TGTGCCAGCAGCTCCCCGGGGGGGAATGGCTACACCTTC.